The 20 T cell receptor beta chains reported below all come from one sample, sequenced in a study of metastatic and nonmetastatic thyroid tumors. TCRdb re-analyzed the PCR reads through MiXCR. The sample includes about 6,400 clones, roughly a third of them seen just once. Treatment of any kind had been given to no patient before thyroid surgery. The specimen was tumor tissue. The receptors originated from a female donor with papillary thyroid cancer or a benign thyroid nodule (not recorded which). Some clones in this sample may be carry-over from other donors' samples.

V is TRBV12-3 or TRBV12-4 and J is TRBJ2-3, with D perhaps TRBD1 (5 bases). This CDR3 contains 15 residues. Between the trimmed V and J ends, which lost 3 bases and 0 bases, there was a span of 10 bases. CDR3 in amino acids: CASSLGQDSTDTQYF. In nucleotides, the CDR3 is TGTGCCAGCAGTTTGGGGCAGGATAGCACAGATACGCAGTATTTT.

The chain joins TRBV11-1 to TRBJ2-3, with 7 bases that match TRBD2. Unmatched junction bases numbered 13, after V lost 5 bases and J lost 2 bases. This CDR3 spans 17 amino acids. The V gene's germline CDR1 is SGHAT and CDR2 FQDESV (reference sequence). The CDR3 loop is CASSLSPASGSTDTQYF. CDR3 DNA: TGTGCCAGCAGCCTCAGCCCCGCTAGCGGCTCCACAGATACGCAGTATTTT.

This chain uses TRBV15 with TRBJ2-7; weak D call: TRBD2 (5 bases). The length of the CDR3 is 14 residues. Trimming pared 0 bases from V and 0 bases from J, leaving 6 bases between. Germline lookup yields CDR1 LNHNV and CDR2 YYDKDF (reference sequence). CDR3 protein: CATSREGSSYEQYF. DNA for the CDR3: TGTGCCACCAGCAGAGAGGGGAGCTCCTACGAGCAGTACTTC.

The DNA of the CDR3 is TGTGCCAGCAGCTTAATTGGACTAGGCCTTGCCAACGTCCTGACTTTC. Protein product: CASSLIGLGLANVLTF. The J gene is TRBJ2-6, the V gene TRBV7-3; 7 bases agree with TRBD2. This CDR3 comprises 16 residues. J gave up 7 bases and V 1 base, and 7 bases lay outside the gene matches. Germline CDR1 and CDR2: SGHTA and FQGTGA.

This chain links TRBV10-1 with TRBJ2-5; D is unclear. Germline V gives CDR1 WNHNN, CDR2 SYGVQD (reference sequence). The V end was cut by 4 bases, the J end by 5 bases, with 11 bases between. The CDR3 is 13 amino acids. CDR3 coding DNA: TGCGCCAGCAGTGGGCAGCGTTCCGAGACCCAGTACTTC. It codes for CASSGQRSETQYF.

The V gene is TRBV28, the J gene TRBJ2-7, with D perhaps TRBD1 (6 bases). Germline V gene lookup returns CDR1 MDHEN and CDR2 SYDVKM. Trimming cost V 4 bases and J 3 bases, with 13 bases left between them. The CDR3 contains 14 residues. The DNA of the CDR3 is TGTGCCAGCAGTTCGTCGGACAGTCACTACGAGCAGTACTTC. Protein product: CASSSSDSHYEQYF. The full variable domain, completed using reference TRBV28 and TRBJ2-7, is DVKVTQSSRYLVKRTGEKVFLECVQDMDHENMFWYRQDPGLGLRLIYFSYDVKMKEKGDIPEGYSVSREKKERFSLILESASTNQTSMYLCASSSSDSHYEQYFGPGTRLTVT.

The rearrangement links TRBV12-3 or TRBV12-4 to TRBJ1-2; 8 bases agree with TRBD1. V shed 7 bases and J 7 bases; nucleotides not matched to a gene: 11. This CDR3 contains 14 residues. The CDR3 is CASTPGGPMGGYTF. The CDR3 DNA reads TGTGCCAGCACACCAGGGGGCCCGATGGGTGGCTACACCTTC.

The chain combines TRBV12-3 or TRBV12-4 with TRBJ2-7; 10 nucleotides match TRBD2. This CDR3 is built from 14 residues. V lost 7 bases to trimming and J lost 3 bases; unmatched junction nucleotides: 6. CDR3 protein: CASIPSGRVYEQYF. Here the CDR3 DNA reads TGTGCCAGCATTCCTAGCGGGAGAGTCTACGAGCAGTACTTC.

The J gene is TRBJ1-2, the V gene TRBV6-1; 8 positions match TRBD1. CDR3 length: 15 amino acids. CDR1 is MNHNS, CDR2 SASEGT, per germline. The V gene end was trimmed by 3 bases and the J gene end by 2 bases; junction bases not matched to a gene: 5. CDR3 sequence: CASSEGGQENYGYTF. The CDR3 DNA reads TGTGCCAGCAGTGAGGGGGGACAGGAGAACTATGGCTACACCTTC.

CDR3 sequence: CASSLGIRYSTDTQYF. In DNA, the CDR3 is TGTGCCAGCAGCTTAGGGATTCGCTATAGCACAGATACGCAGTATTTT. The gene calls are TRBV7-6 and TRBJ2-3; D is ambiguous. Trimming took 1 base from V and 0 from J, leaving 11 bases between them. Germline CDR1 SGHVS, CDR2 FNYEAQ. The CDR3 covers 16 residues.

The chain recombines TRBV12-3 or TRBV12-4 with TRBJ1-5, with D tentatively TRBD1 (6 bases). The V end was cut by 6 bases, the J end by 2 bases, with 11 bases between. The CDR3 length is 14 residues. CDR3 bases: TGTGCCAGCAGCTTACAGGGTGGCAATCAGCCCCAGCATTTT. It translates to CASSLQGGNQPQHF.

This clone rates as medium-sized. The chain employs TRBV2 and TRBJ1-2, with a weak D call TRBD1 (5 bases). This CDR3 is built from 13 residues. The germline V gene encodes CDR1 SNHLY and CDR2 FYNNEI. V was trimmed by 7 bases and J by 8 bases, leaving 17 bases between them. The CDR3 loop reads CASNRPGTLGYTF. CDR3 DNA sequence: TGTGCCAGCAACCGCCCAGGGACCCTCGGCTACACCTTC.

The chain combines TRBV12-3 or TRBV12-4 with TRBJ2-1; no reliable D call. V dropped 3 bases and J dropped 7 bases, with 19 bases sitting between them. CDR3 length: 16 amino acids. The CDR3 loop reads CASSLRETILRNEQFF. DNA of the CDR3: TGTGCCAGCAGTTTGCGCGAGACAATCCTGAGGAATGAGCAGTTCTTC.

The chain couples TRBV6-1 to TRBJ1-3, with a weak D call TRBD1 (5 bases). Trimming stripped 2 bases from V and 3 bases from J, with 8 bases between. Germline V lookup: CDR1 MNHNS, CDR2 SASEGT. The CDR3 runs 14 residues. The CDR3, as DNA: TGTGCCAGCAGTGAACTCGGGGGTGGAAACACCATATATTTT. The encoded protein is CASSELGGGNTIYF.

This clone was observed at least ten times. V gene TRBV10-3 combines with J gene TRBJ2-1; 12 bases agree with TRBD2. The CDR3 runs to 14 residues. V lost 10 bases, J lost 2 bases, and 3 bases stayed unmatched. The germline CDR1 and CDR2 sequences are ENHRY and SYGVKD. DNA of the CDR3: TGTGCCAGTAGACTAGCGGGAGCCTACAATGAGCAGTTCTTC. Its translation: CASRLAGAYNEQFF.

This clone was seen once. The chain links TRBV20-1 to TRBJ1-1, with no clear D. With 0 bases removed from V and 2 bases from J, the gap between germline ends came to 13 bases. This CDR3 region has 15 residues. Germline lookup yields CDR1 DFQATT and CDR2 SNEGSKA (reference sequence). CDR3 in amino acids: CSARDLADSNTEAFF. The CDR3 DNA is TGCAGTGCTAGAGATCTGGCAGATAGTAACACTGAAGCTTTCTTT.

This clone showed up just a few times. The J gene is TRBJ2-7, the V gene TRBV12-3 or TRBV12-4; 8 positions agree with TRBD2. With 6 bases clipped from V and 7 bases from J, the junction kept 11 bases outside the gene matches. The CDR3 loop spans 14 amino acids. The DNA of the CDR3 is TGTGCCAGCAGGCCTTCGGGGGGGCGAGGGGAGCAGTACTTC. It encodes CASRPSGGRGEQYF.

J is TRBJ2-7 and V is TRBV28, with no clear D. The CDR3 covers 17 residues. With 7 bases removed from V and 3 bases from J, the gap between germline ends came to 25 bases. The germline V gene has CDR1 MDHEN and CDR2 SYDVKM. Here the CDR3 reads CASNSQVTSPSIYEQYF. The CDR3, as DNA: TGTGCCAGCAATAGTCAAGTGACTTCCCCCTCTATCTACGAGCAGTACTTC.

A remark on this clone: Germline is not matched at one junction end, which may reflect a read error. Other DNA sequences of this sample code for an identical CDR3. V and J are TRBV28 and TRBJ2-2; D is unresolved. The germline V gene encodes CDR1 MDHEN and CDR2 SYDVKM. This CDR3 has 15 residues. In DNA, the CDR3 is TGCGCCAGCAGTTTACCAGAAAAGAACACCGGGGAGCTGTTTTTT. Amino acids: CASSLPEKNTGELFF.

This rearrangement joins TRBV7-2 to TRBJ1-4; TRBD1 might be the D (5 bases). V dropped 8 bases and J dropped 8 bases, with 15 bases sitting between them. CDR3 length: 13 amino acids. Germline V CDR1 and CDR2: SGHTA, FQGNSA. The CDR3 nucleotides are TGTGCCAGCGCCGTGGGGACTTACGAAAAACTGTTTTTT. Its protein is CASAVGTYEKLFF.